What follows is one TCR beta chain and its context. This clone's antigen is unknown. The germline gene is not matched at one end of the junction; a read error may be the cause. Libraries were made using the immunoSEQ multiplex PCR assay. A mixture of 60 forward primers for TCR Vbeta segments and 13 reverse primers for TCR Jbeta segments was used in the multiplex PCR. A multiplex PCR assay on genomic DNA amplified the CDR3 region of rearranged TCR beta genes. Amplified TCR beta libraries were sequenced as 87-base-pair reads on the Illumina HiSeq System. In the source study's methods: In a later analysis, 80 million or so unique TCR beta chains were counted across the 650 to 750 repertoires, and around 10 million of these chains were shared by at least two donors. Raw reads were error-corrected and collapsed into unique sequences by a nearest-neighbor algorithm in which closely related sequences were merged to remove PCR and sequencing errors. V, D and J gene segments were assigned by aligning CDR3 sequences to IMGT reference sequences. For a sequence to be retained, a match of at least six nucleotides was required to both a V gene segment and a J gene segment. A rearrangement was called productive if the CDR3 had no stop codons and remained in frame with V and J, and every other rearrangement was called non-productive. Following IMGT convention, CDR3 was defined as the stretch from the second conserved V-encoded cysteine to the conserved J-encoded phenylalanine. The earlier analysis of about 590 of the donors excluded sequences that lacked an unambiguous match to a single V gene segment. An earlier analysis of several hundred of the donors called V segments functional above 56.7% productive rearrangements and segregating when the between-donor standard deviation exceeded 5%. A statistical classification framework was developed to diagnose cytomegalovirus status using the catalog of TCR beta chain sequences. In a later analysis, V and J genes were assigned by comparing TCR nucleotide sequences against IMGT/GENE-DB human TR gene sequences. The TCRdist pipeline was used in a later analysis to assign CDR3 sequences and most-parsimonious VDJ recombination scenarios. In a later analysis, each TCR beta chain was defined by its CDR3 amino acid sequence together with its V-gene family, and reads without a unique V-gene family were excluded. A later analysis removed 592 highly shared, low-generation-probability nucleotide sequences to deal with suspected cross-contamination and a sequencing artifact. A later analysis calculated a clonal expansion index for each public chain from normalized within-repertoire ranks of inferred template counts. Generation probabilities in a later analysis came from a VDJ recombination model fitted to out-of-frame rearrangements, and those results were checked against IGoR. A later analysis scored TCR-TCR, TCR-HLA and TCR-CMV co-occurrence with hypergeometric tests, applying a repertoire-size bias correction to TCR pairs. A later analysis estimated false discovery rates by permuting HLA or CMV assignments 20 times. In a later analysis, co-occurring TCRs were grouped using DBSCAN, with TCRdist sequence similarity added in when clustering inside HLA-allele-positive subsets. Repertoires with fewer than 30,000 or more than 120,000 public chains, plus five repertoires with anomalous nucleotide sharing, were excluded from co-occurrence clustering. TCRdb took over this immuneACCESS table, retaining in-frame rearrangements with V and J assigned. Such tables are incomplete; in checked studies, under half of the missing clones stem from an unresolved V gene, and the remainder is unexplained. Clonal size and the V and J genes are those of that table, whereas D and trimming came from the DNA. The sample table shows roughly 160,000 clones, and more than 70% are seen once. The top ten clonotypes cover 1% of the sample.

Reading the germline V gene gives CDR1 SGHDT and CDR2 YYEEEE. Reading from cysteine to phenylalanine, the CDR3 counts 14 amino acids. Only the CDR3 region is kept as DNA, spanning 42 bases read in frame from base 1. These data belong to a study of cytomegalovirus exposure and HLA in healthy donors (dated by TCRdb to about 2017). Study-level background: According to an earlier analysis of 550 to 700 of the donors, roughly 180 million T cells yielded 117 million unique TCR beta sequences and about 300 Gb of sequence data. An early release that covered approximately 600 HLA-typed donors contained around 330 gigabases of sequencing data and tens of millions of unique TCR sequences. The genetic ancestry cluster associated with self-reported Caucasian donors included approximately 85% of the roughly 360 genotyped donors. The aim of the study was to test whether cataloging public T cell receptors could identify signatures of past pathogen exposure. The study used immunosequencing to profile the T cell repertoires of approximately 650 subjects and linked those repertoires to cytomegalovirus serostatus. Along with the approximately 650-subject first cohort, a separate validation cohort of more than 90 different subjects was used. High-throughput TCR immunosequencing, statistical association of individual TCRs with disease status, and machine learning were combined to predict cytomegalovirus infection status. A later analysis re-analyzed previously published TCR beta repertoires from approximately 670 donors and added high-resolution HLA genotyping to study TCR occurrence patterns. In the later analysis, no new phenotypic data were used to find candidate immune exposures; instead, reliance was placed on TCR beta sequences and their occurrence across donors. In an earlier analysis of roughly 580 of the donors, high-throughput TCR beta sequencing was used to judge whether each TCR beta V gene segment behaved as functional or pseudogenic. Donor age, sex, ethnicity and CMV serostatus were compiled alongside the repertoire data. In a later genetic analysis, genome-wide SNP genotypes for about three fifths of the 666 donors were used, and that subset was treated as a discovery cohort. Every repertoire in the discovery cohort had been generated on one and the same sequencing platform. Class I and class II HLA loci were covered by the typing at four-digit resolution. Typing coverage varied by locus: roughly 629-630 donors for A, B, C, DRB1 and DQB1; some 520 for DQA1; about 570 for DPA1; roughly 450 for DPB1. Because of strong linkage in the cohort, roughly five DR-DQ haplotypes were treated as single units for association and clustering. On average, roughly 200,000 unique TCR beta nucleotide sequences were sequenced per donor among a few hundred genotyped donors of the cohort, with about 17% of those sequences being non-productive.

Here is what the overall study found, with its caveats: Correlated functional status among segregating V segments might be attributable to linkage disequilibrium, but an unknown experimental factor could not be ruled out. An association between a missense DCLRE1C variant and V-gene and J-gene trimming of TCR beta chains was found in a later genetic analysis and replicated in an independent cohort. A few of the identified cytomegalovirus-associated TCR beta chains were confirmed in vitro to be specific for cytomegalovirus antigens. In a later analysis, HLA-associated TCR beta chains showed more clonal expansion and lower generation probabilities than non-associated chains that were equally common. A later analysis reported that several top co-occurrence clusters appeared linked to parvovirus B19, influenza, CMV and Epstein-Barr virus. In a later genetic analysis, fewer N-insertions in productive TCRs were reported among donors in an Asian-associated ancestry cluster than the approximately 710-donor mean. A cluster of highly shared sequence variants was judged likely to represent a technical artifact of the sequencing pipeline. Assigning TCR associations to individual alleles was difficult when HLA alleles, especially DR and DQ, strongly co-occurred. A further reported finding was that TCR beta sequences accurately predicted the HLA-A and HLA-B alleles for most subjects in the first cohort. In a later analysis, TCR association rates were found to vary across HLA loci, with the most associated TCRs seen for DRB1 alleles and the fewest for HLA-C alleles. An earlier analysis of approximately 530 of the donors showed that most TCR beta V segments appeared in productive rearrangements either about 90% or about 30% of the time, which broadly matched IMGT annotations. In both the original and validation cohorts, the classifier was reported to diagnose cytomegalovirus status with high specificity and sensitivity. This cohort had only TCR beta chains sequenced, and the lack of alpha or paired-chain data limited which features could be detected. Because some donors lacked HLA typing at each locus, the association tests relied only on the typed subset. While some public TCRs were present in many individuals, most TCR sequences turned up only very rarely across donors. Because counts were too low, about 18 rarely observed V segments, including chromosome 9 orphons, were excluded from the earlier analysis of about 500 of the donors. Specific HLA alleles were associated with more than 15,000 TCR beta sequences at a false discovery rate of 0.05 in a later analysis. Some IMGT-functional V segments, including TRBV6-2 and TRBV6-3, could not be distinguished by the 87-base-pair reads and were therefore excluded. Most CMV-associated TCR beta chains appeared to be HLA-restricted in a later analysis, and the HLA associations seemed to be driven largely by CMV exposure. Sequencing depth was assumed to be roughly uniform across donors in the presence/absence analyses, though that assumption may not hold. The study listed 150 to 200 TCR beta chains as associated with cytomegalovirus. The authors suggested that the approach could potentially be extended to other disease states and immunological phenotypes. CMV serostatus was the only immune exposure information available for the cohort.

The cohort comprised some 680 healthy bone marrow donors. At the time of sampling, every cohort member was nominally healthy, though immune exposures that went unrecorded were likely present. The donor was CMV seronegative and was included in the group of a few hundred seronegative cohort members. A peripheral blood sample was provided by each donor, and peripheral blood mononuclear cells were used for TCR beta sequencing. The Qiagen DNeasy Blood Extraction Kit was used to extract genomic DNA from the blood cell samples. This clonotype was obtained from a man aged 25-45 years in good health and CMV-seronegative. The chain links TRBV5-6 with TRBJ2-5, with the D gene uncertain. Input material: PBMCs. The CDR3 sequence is CASSLGRLQEAQYF. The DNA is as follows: TGTGCCAGCAGCTTGGGACGTCTCCAAGAGGCCCAGTACTTC.